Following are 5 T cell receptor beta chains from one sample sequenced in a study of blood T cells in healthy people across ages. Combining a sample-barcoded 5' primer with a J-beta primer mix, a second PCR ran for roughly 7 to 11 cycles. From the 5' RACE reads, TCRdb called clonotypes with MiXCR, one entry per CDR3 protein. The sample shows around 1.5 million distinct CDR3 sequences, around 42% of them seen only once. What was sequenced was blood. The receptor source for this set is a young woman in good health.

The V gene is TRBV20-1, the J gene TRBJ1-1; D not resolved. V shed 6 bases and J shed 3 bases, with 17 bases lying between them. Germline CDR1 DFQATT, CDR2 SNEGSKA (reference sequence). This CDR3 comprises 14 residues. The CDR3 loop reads CSASLPGRDTEAFF. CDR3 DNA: TGCAGTGCCTCTCTCCCGGGTCGGGACACTGAAGCTTTCTTT.

CDR3 amino acids: CASSLGGLAGPRGTDTQYF. CDR3 in DNA: TGTGCCAGCAGTTTGGGCGGACTAGCGGGGCCCCGGGGCACAGATACGCAGTATTTT. The genes are TRBV28 and TRBJ2-3; the match to TRBD2 covers 12 bases. In germline, CDR1 is MDHEN, CDR2 SYDVKM. The CDR3 totals 19 residues. V was clipped by 3 bases and J by 1 base; unmatched bases: 11.

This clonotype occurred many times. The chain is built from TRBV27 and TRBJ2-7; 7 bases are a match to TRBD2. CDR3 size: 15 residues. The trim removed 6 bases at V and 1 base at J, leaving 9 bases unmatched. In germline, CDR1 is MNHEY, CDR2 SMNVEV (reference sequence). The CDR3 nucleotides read TGTGCCAGCAGCTTGCTGGCCGGGGGGTCCTACGAGCAGTACTTC. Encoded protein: CASSLLAGGSYEQYF.

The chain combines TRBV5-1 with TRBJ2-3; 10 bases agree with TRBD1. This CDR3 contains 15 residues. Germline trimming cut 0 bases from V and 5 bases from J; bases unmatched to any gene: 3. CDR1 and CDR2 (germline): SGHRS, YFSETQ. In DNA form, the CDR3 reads TGCGCCAGCAGCTTGGAGACAGGGGGCAGAGATACGCAGTATTTT. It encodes CASSLETGGRDTQYF.

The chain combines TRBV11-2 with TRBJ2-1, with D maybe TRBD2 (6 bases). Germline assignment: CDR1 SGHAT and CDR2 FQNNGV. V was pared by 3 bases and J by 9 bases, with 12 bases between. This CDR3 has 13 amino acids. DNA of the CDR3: TGTGCCAGCAGCTTGGGCGGGGCATGTGAGCAGTTCTTC. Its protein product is CASSLGGACEQFF.